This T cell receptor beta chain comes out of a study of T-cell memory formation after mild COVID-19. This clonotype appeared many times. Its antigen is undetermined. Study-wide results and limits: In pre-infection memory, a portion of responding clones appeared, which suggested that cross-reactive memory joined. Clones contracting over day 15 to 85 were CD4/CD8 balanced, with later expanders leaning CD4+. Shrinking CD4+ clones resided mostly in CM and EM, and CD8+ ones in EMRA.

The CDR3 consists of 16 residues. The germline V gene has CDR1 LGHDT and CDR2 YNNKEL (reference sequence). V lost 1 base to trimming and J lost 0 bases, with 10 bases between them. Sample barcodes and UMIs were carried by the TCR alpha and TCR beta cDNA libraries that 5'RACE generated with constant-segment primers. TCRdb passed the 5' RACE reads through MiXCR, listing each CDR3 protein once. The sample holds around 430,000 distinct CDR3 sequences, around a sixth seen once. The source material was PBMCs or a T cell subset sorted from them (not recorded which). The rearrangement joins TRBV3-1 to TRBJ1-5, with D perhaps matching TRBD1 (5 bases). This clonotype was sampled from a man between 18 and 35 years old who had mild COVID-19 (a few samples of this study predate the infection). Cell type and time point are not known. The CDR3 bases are TGTGCCAGCAGCCAAGGAGGGACGGGTAGCAATCAGCCCCAGCATTTT. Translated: CASSQGGTGSNQPQHF.